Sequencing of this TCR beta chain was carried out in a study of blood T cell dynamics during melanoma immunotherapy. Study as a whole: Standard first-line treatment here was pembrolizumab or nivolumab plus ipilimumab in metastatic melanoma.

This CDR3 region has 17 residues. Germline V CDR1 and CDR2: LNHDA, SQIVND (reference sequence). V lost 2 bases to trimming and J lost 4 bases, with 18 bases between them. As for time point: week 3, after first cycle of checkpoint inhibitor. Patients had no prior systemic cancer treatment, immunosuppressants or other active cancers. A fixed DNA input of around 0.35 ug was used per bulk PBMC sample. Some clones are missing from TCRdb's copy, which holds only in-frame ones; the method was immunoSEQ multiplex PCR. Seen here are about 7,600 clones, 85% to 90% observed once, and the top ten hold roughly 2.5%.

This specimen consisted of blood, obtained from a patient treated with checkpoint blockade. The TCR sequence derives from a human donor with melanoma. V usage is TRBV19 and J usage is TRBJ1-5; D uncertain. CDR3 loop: CASSIHKRTAANQPQHF. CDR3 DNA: TGTGCCAGTAGTATACACAAGAGGACCGCTGCGAATCAGCCCCAGCATTTT. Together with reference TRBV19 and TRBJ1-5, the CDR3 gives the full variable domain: DGGITQSPKYLFRKEGQNVTLSCEQNLNHDAMYWYRQDPGQGLRLIYYSQIVNDFQKGDIAEGYSVSREKKESFPLTVTSAQKNPTAFYLCASSIHKRTAANQPQHFGDGTRLSIL.